Reported below is one T cell receptor beta chain. This sample is part of a study of beta chain features in type 1 diabetes. cDNA synthesis used the whole RNA isolate, giving expressed TCRB sequences. Repertoires were generated with immunoSEQ multiplex PCR, while TCRdb's copy carries only in-frame clones and drops some. The table has 200,000 to 250,000 clones, around 65% seen once. CDR3 length equals 12 residues. Germline loops: CDR1 SQVTM, CDR2 ANQGSEA. Trimming cost V 7 bases and J 8 bases, with 15 bases left between them. The sequencing sample was made of naive CD4+ T cells from blood. The receptor was isolated from a young man in good health. The V and J genes are TRBV29-1 and TRBJ2-4; perhaps TRBD2 as D (6 bases). Written as DNA, the CDR3 is TGCAGCGCCCGGACTAATGGGGACATTCAGTACTTC. Protein product: CSARTNGDIQYF.